The 32 T cell receptor beta chains reported below all come from one sample, sequenced in a study of shared clonotypes between healthy human individuals. Libraries were prepared by immunoSEQ multiplex PCR; TCRdb keeps only in-frame clonotypes and omits some of them. The sample records roughly 2.5 million clones, approximately 92% being singletons. Material for sequencing was naive CD4+ T cells sorted from blood. Subset in this sample: CD45RA+ positively selected. These receptors all stem from a man between 18 and 35 years old in good health.

The chain combines TRBV5-4 with TRBJ1-5, with 8 bases that match TRBD1. The germline gives CDR1 SGHNT, CDR2 YYREEE (reference sequence). J gave up 5 bases and V 2 bases, and 3 bases lay outside the gene matches. This CDR3 is 14 amino acids long. CDR3 region: CASSFQGADQPQHF. The CDR3 coding sequence is TGTGCCAGCAGCTTCCAGGGGGCGGATCAGCCCCAGCATTTT.

This clone was seen a handful of times. The chain recombines TRBV6-5 with TRBJ1-1; the D is unclear. Germline V gene sequence: CDR1 MNHEY, CDR2 SVGAGI. The germline V and J ends were trimmed by 7 bases and 0 bases, with 12 bases remaining between them. CDR3 size: 14 residues. The CDR3: CASTLGGMNTEAFF. The CDR3, as DNA: TGTGCCAGCACCCTCGGCGGCATGAACACTGAAGCTTTCTTT.

The chain is built from TRBV6-5 and TRBJ1-1; 8 positions match TRBD1. Unmatched junction bases numbered 4, after V lost 6 bases and J lost 7 bases. Germline assignment: CDR1 MNHEY and CDR2 SVGAGI. There are 12 residues in the CDR3. CDR3 in amino acids: CASRPDRVEAFF. As DNA, the CDR3 is TGTGCCAGCAGGCCGGACAGGGTTGAAGCTTTCTTT.

The CDR3 DNA reads as TGCAGCGTCGTAACGACGAGTGTAGTGAACACTGAAGCTTTCTTT. Translation: CSVVTTSVVNTEAFF. The rearrangement joins TRBV29-1 to TRBJ1-1; D gene unclear. CDR1 SQVTM and CDR2 ANQGSEA come from the germline V gene. Deletions cut 6 bases from V and 0 bases from J, with 17 bases between. This CDR3 comprises 15 residues.

This chain links TRBV4-1 with TRBJ2-3, with D perhaps matching TRBD1 (6 bases). Trimming pared 1 base from V and 6 bases from J, leaving 14 bases between. CDR1 is MGHRA, CDR2 YSYEKL, per germline. This CDR3 spans 15 amino acids. The CDR3 nucleotides read TGCGCCAGCAGCCAAGGACAGGCTGGTGGGGATACGCAGTATTTT. Translation: CASSQGQAGGDTQYF.

As concerns this clone: The sample holds other DNA sequences that translate to the same CDR3. This chain links TRBV7-2 with TRBJ1-4; TRBD1 might be the D (5 bases). The length of the CDR3 is 13 residues. Germline CDR1 is SGHTA and CDR2 is FQGNSA. Trimming took off 8 bases at V and 8 bases at J, with 15 bases between the two ends. The CDR3 nucleotides are TGTGCCAGCTCTAGGGGCGTAGACGAAAAACTGTTTTTT. It yields the protein CASSRGVDEKLFF. Drawing the rest from reference TRBV7-2 and TRBJ1-4, the complete variable domain is GAGVSQSPSNKVTEKGKDVELRCDPISGHTALYWYRQSLGQGLEFLIYFQGNSAPDKSGLPSDRFSAERTGGSVSTLTIQRTQQEDSAVYLCASSRGVDEKLFFGSGTQLSVL.

The V call is TRBV7-9, the J call TRBJ1-5, with D perhaps TRBD1 (5 bases). V gave up 10 bases and J gave up 7 bases, with 20 bases separating them. Germline V gene lookup returns CDR1 SEHNR and CDR2 FQNEAQ (reference sequence). The CDR3 is 14 amino acids. CDR3 bases: TGTGCCACCCCACGAGGGCAGGGACCACAGCCCCAGCATTTT. It translates to CATPRGQGPQPQHF.

V is TRBV5-5 and J is TRBJ2-1; D perhaps matches TRBD1 (5 bases). V lost 3 bases and J lost 6, with 13 bases in between. The CDR3 runs 14 residues. Germline V lookup: CDR1 SGHKS, CDR2 YYEKEE (reference sequence). CDR3 DNA sequence: TGTGCCAGCAGCTACGGACACCCTGGCAATGAGCAGTTCTTC. Its translation: CASSYGHPGNEQFF.

The chain couples TRBV28 to TRBJ1-5; no reliable D call. V shed 3 bases and J shed 2 bases, with 8 bases lying between them. Germline V gene lookup returns CDR1 MDHEN and CDR2 SYDVKM. This CDR3 is built from 14 residues. The CDR3 here is CASSFGRGNQPQHF. The CDR3 DNA sequence: TGTGCCAGCAGTTTCGGGAGAGGCAATCAGCCCCAGCATTTT.

This chain joins TRBV10-3 and TRBJ1-2; TRBD1 matches 10 bases. This CDR3 is 13 amino acids long. J lost 8 bases, V lost 6 bases, and 6 bases had no gene match. Per germline, CDR1 ENHRY and CDR2 SYGVKD. The CDR3 is CAIRAGTGEGYTF. The CDR3 DNA reads TGTGCCATCAGGGCCGGGACAGGGGAAGGCTACACCTTC.

This clone was seen once. This chain connects TRBV29-1 to TRBJ2-3; D gene ambiguous. Trimming stripped 2 bases from V and 0 bases from J, with 18 bases between. Germline V gene lookup returns CDR1 SQVTM and CDR2 ANQGSEA. The CDR3 consists of 17 residues. The CDR3 coding sequence is TGCAGCGTTGAACTCCCGAAAGTCCCCTCTAGCACAGATACGCAGTATTTT. Encoded protein: CSVELPKVPSSTDTQYF.

The CDR3 nucleotides read TGTGCCTGGAGTCCCCGGGGGGTCGGCTATGGCTACACCTTC. It specifies CAWSPRGVGYGYTF. This chain connects TRBV30 to TRBJ1-2; a possible D gene is TRBD1 (5 bases). Trimming took off 2 bases at V and 4 bases at J, with 14 bases between the two ends. The CDR3 is made up of 14 amino acids. Germline V gene lookup returns CDR1 GTSNPN and CDR2 SVGIG (reference sequence).

The chain is built from TRBV5-4 and TRBJ1-2; no definite D call. Germline lookup yields CDR1 SGHNT and CDR2 YYREEE (reference sequence). With 9 bases removed from V and 3 bases from J, the gap between germline ends came to 15 bases. CDR3 size: 13 residues. The chain's CDR3 is CATGSTGDYGYTF. In DNA form, the CDR3 reads TGTGCCACCGGGTCGACGGGTGACTATGGCTACACCTTC.

This chain joins TRBV6-6 and TRBJ1-5, with D hard to call. Deletions cut 2 bases from V and 0 bases from J, with 11 bases between. This CDR3 is 16 amino acids long. Germline values: CDR1 MNHNY, CDR2 SVGAGI (reference sequence). This chain's CDR3 is CASSYTSGVSNQPQHF. CDR3 coding DNA: TGTGCCAGCAGTTACACAAGCGGGGTTAGCAATCAGCCCCAGCATTTT.

V gene TRBV5-4 combines with J gene TRBJ2-5; 11 nucleotides match TRBD2. This CDR3 region has 17 residues. V was pared by 4 bases and J by 9 bases, with 17 bases of the junction left unmatched. Germline V gives CDR1 SGHNT, CDR2 YYREEE (reference sequence). The CDR3 DNA sequence: TGTGCCAGCAGCAAGACTAGCGGGACCGAAACCTCTCGGGCCCAGTACTTC. Translated: CASSKTSGTETSRAQYF.

V and J are TRBV7-9 and TRBJ2-2, with 7 bases aligning to TRBD2. The CDR3 contains 14 residues. Germline loops: CDR1 SEHNR, CDR2 FQNEAQ (reference sequence). V was clipped by 2 bases and J by 7 bases; unmatched bases: 4. This chain's CDR3 is CASSLTREGGELFF. Written as DNA, the CDR3 is TGTGCCAGCAGCTTAACCAGGGAGGGCGGGGAGCTGTTTTTT.

This chain's CDR3 is CASSPLGDRSGDEQFF. The CDR3 DNA reads as TGTGCCAGCAGTCCCTTGGGGGACAGGTCAGGGGATGAGCAGTTCTTC. The rearrangement links TRBV25-1 to TRBJ2-1, with 8 bases fitting TRBD1. The germline gives CDR1 MGHDK, CDR2 SYGVNS. The J segment lost 8 bases and the V segment lost 5 bases, leaving 14 bases of the junction unmatched. The CDR3 runs to 16 residues.

This chain uses TRBV7-8 with TRBJ2-5; the match to TRBD1 covers 7 bases. Per the germline V gene, CDR1 is SGHVS and CDR2 is FQNEAQ. V shed 2 bases and J 0 bases; nucleotides not matched to a gene: 6. There are 16 residues in the CDR3. The CDR3 DNA is TGTGCCAGCAGCTTAAGGGACAGCTCCTACCAAGAGACCCAGTACTTC. Amino acid sequence: CASSLRDSSYQETQYF.

The chain employs TRBV5-1 and TRBJ2-2; D is uncertain. Germline CDR1 is SGHRS and CDR2 is YFSETQ. The CDR3 spans 17 residues. Trimming took 5 bases from V and 1 from J, leaving 18 bases between them. The CDR3 here is CASSHGRPALNTGELFF. DNA of the CDR3: TGCGCCAGCAGTCACGGACGCCCGGCCTTGAACACCGGGGAGCTGTTTTTT.

This clone was picked up one time. The V call is TRBV14, the J call TRBJ2-7; D not resolved. V lost 6 bases and J lost 6, with 9 bases in between. The germline gives CDR1 SGHDN, CDR2 FVKESK. This CDR3 is 11 amino acids long. The CDR3 nucleotides are TGTGCCAGCAGTCTACAATTCGAGCAGTACTTC. Translating it yields CASSLQFEQYF. Complete variable domain (other parts from reference TRBV14 and TRBJ2-7): EAGVTQFPSHSVIEKGQTVTLRCDPISGHDNLYWYRRVMGKEIKFLLHFVKESKQDESGMPNNRFLAERTGGTYSTLKVQPAELEDSGVYFCASSLQFEQYFGPGTRLTVT.

In the case of this clone: In the same sample, other DNA sequences code for this CDR3. The chain's CDR3 is CASSPSGKLFF. The CDR3, as DNA: TGTGCCAGCTCACCAAGTGGAAAACTGTTTTTT. The chain is built from TRBV18 and TRBJ1-4, with D unclear. The germline gives CDR1 KGHSH, CDR2 LQKENI. Trimming cost V 2 bases and J 10 bases, with 5 bases left between them. This CDR3 region has 11 residues. Drawing the rest from reference TRBV18 and TRBJ1-4, the complete variable domain is NAGVMQNPRHLVRRRGQEARLRCSPMKGHSHVYWYRQLPEEGLKFMVYLQKENIIDESGMPKERFSAEFPKEGPSILRIQQVVRGDSAAYFCASSPSGKLFFGSGTQLSVL.

The chain carries TRBV7-2 and TRBJ1-5; unclear D gene. Germline loops: CDR1 SGHTA, CDR2 FQGNSA. Trimming took 1 base from V and 7 from J, leaving 20 bases between them. This CDR3 has 17 amino acids. The CDR3 DNA sequence: TGTGCCAGCAGCTTAGGGAATGGGCTAAATCTAGGGCAGCCCCAGCATTTT. Its protein is CASSLGNGLNLGQPQHF.

As concerns this clone: Other DNA variants within this sample encode the same CDR3. The chain has TRBV10-3 and TRBJ2-7, with no clear D. The CDR3 loop spans 14 amino acids. Trimming took off 2 bases at V and 0 bases at J, with 8 bases between the two ends. Germline CDR1 is ENHRY and CDR2 is SYGVKD. The CDR3 spells CAISEGRDSYEQYF. In nucleotides, the CDR3 is TGTGCCATCAGTGAGGGTCGCGACTCCTACGAGCAGTACTTC.

The V call is TRBV5-5, the J call TRBJ2-3; TRBD2 matches at 8 bases. The J segment lost 5 bases and the V segment lost 4 bases, leaving 15 bases of the junction unmatched. Per the germline V gene, CDR1 is SGHKS and CDR2 is YYEKEE (reference sequence). The CDR3 loop spans 17 amino acids. The DNA of the CDR3 is TGTGCCAGCAGCCCCTTAGCGGGATCCCTAGCTGGAGATACGCAGTATTTT. Its translation is CASSPLAGSLAGDTQYF. The full variable domain, completed using reference TRBV5-5 and TRBJ2-3, is DAGVTQSPTHLIKTRGQQVTLRCSPISGHKSVSWYQQVLGQGPQFIFQYYEKEERGRGNFPDRFSARQFPNYSSELNVNALLLGDSALYLCASSPLAGSLAGDTQYFGPGTRLTVL.

The chain employs TRBV10-3 and TRBJ2-7; TRBD1 or TRBD2 may be the D gene (6 bases each). This CDR3 region has 14 residues. V gave up 0 bases and J gave up 5 bases, with 11 bases separating them. Per germline, CDR1 ENHRY and CDR2 SYGVKD. In DNA, the CDR3 is TGTGCCATCAGTGAGTCGAAGGGGGGCCACGAGCAGTACTTC. Its translation: CAISESKGGHEQYF.

The rearrangement uses TRBV6-1 and TRBJ2-2; D is unclear. Germline CDR1 MNHNS, CDR2 SASEGT. The CDR3 totals 14 residues. Between the trimmed V and J ends, which lost 6 bases and 0 bases, there was a span of 8 bases. This CDR3 is CASSTPTNTGELFF. The CDR3 coding sequence is TGTGCCAGCAGCACCCCTACGAACACCGGGGAGCTGTTTTTT.

The V gene is TRBV6-5, the J gene TRBJ2-7; 12 nucleotides agree with TRBD2. The V segment lost 3 bases and the J segment 1 base; nucleotides outside the gene matches: 4. The CDR3 totals 16 residues. Germline assignment: CDR1 MNHEY and CDR2 SVGAGI. This chain's CDR3 is CASSYSTSGGSYEQYF. CDR3 nucleotide sequence: TGTGCCAGCAGTTATTCGACTAGCGGGGGATCCTACGAGCAGTACTTC.

V is TRBV7-6 and J is TRBJ2-1, with 13 nucleotides matching TRBD2. This CDR3 comprises 18 residues. Germline values: CDR1 SGHVS, CDR2 FNYEAQ. The ends lost 4 bases at V and 0 bases at J; junction bases unmatched: 6. The CDR3 bases are TGTGCCAGCAGCTCAAGGGGGACTAGCGGGACCTCCTACAATGAGCAGTTCTTC. Its translation is CASSSRGTSGTSYNEQFF.

The J gene is TRBJ1-2, the V gene TRBV5-8, with D unresolved. Germline V gene sequence: CDR1 SGHTS, CDR2 YDEGEE. V gave up 1 base and J gave up 5 bases, with 6 bases separating them. This CDR3 contains 12 residues. The CDR3 here is CASSLNAYGYTF. The CDR3 DNA sequence: TGTGCCAGCAGCTTGAACGCATATGGCTACACCTTC.

The chain employs TRBV5-1 and TRBJ2-5; 9 nucleotides match TRBD2. V was pared by 1 base and J by 4 bases, with 5 bases of the junction left unmatched. CDR1 and CDR2 from the germline V gene are SGHRS and YFSETQ. CDR3 size: 15 residues. The CDR3 region has the DNA TGCGCCAGCAGCTTGAGCGGGGGGTCGGGAGAGACCCAGTACTTC. Residues: CASSLSGGSGETQYF.

The chain links TRBV7-8 to TRBJ1-5; weak D call: TRBD1 (6 bases). The CDR3 covers 16 residues. The germline V gene encodes CDR1 SGHVS and CDR2 FQNEAQ. The V gene lost 1 base and the J gene lost 3 bases, with 13 bases spanning the gap. CDR3 nucleotide sequence: TGTGCCAGCAGCTTAGAGGGGGGGCTTTTCAATCAGCCCCAGCATTTT. Its translation is CASSLEGGLFNQPQHF.

The chain uses TRBV19 and TRBJ2-6; TRBD2 might be the D (6 bases). Trimming shortened V by 5 bases and J by 4 bases, and 15 bases separated the two germline ends. The CDR3 is 16 residues long. CDR1 is LNHDA, CDR2 SQIVND, per germline (reference sequence). The CDR3 protein is CASSLSAAGGANVLTF. As DNA, the CDR3 is TGTGCCAGTAGTCTGTCGGCCGCGGGAGGGGCCAACGTCCTGACTTTC.